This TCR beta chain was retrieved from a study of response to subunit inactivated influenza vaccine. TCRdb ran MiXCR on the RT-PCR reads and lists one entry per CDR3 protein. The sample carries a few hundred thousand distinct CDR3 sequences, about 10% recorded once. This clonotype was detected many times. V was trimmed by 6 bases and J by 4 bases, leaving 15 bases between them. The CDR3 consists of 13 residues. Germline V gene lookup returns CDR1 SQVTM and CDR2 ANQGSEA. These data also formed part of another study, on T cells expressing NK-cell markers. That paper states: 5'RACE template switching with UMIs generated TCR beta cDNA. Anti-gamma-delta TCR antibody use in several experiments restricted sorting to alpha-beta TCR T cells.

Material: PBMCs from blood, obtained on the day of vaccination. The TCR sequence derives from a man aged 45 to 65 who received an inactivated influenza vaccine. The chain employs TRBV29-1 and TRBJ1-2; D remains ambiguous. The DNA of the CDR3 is TGCAGCGTAAATGACGGAACCGTCTATGGCTACACCTTC. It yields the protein CSVNDGTVYGYTF.